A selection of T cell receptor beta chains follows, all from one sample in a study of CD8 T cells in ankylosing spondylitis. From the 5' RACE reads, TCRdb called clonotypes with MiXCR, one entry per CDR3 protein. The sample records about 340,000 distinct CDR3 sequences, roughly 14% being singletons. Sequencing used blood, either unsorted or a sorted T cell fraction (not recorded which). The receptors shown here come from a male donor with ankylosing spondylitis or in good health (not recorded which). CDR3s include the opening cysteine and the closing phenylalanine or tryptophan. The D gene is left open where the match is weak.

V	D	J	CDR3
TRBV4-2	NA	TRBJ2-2	CASSRAGRNTGELFF
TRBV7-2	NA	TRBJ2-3	CASSFHPGHDTDTQYF
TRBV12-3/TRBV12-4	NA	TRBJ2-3	CASSFAGRNTQYF
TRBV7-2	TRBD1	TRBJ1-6	CASRMGQINSPLHF
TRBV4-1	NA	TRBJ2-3	CASSQSPLQSTDTQYF
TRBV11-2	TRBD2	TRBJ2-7	CASSVTSGVDEQYF
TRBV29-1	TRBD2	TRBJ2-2	CSAEREGTGELFF
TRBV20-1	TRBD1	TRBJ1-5	CSARGTGFNQPQHF
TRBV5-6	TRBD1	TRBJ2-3	CASSSQGLSDTQYF
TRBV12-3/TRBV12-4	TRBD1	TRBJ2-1	CASTWDSSYNEQFF
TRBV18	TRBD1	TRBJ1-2	CASSPLGTAYGYTF
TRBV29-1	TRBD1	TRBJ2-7	CSVAGQGLYEQYF
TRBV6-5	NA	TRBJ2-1	CASSYVEAGRNNEQFF
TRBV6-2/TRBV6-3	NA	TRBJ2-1	CASSGSTNLDNEQFF
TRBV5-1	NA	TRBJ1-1	CASSLSPPTGNMNTEAFF
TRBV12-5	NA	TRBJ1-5	CASGRDNQPQHF
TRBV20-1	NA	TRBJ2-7	CSASPRRVPYEQYF
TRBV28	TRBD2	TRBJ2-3	CASSSRTSGAPQKYF
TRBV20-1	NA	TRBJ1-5	CSAQSPGGRYQPQHF
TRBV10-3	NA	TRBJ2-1	CAISESPRSNEQFF
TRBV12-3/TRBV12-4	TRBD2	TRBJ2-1	CASSLGLAGGDNEQFF
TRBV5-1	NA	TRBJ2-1	CASTPSGYEVDEQFF
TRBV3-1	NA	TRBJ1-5	CASSPVPGVNQPQHF
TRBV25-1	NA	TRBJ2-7	CASSDSPFGYEQYF
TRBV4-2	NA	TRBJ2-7	CASSQDPPGVESYEQYF
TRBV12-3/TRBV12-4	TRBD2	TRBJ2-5	CASSLSGKGQYF
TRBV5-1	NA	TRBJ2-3	CASSSVTSWGDTQYF
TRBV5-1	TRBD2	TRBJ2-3	CASSLPLSGRADTQYF
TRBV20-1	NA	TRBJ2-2	CSARVSGTGELFF
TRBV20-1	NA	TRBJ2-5	CSARSLVEGQETQYF
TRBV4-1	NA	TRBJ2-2	CASSHRSGELFF
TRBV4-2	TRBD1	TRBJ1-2	CASSQMTGPSPSYTF
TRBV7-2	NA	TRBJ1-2	CASSPESYGYTF
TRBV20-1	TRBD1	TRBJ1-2	CSAHTQGGNYGYTF